This TCR beta chain derives from a study of blood T cell repertoires in COVID-19. About the study: T cells, B-cell-depleted T cells, or PBMCs supplied cDNA or gDNA.

V shed 8 bases and J shed 0 bases, with 14 bases lying between them. This CDR3 has 14 residues. Germline V gene data show CDR1 as SGHVS and CDR2 as FQNEAQ. Only in-frame clones appear in the TCRdb table, and some are missing; sequencing was by immunoSEQ multiplex PCR. In the table there are 200,000 to 250,000 clones, around 88% of which are singletons. This clonotype originated in an elderly man with acute or convalescent COVID-19. The chain joins TRBV7-8 to TRBJ2-7; D is perhaps TRBD2 (5 bases). The material sequenced was peripheral blood. For the CDR3, the DNA is TGTGCCAGCGGACCCCAGAGGGCCTCCTACGAGCAGTACTTC. Encoded protein: CASGPQRASYEQYF.